A selection of T cell receptor beta chains follows, all from one sample in a study of blood T cell repertoires in COVID-19. Method: immunoSEQ multiplex PCR; TCRdb's copy keeps in-frame clones and lacks some. The repertoire includes about 35,000 clones, 80% to 90% of them detected once, and approximately 11% sits in the top ten. The specimen sequenced was peripheral blood. The receptor set was obtained from a man aged 55 to 70 in a cohort sampled during active COVID-19. Both conserved end residues are part of each CDR3. The D gene is left open where the match is weak. Size is omitted from some rows. Given values are once, few, many or a class for expanded clones.

clone size | J gene | D gene | V gene | CDR3 DNA | CDR3 protein
- | TRBJ2-4 | TRBD1 | TRBV19 | TGTGCCAGTAGTATAGGCCGGGACAGAAGAAACATTCAGTACTTC | CASSIGRDRRNIQYF
- | TRBJ2-5 | TRBD2 | TRBV11-3 | TGTGCCAGCAGCTTACTAGCGGGGGGGAAAGAGACCCAGTACTTC | CASSLLAGGKETQYF
- | TRBJ2-1 | TRBD2 | TRBV19 | TGTGCCAGTAGTATAGAGATAGCGGGAGGGCCGGCTAGTGAGCAGTTCTTC | CASSIEIAGGPASEQFF
- | TRBJ2-3 | - | TRBV9 | TGTGCCAGCAGCGTAGGCTCCGGAGGAGATACGCAGTATTTT | CASSVGSGGDTQYF
- | TRBJ2-1 | TRBD2 | TRBV7-3 | TGTGCCAGCAGCTTATCGTCTAGCGGCAATGAGCAGTTCTTC | CASSLSSSGNEQFF
- | TRBJ2-5 | - | TRBV19 | TGTGCCAGTAGTATAAGCGCCTCCGAGGAGACCCAGTACTTC | CASSISASEETQYF
- | TRBJ1-5 | TRBD1 | TRBV28 | TGTGCCAGCAGCCTCGAGGCAGGGGGACAGCCCCAGCATTTT | CASSLEAGGQPQHF
- | TRBJ1-1 | - | TRBV11-3 | TGTGCCAGCAGCTTAGATCTAGGGGCCGAAGCTTTCTTT | CASSLDLGAEAFF
- | TRBJ1-4 | TRBD1 | TRBV10-3 | TGTGCCTCACGCCGGGGGACAGGGTTAGAAAAACTGTTTTTT | CASRRGTGLEKLFF
- | TRBJ2-7 | - | TRBV2 | TGTGCCAGCAGTGACGTGGGCTACTCCTACGAGCAGTACTTC | CASSDVGYSYEQYF
few | TRBJ1-4 | TRBD1 | TRBV11-2 | TGTGCCAGCAGCCCGGGGACAGGGGCAGAAAAACTGTTTTTT | CASSPGTGAEKLFF
- | TRBJ1-6 | TRBD1 | TRBV28 | TGTGCCAGCAGGTCCGGGACAGATAATTCACCCCTCCACTTT | CASRSGTDNSPLHF
- | TRBJ2-3 | - | TRBV7-9 | TGTGCCAGCAGCTTCGGGGGTCGCACAGATACGCAGTATTTT | CASSFGGRTDTQYF
- | TRBJ1-5 | - | TRBV3-1/TRBV3-2 | TGTGCCAGCGCCCCTGCGGGCAATCAGCCCCAGCATTTT | CASAPAGNQPQHF
- | TRBJ2-7 | TRBD2 | TRBV7-8 | TGTGCCAGCAGCTTGCGGGGGGCTACCTACGAGCAGTACTTC | CASSLRGATYEQYF
- | TRBJ2-1 | TRBD2 | TRBV2 | TGTGCCAGCAGCCCGGGACTAGCGGGGTACAATGAGCAGTTCTTC | CASSPGLAGYNEQFF
- | TRBJ2-2 | - | TRBV28 | TGTGCCACTTGGGGACACAACACCGGGGAGCTGTTTTTT | CATWGHNTGELFF
- | TRBJ2-7 | TRBD2 | TRBV4-1 | TGCGCCAGCAGCCAACCGGGGGGACTAGCGGCATACGAGCAGTACTTC | CASSQPGGLAAYEQYF
- | TRBJ1-1 | - | TRBV9 | TGTGCCAGCAGCGTAGGGCCACCGAACACTGAAGCTTTCTTT | CASSVGPPNTEAFF
- | TRBJ2-1 | TRBD2 | TRBV5-4 | TGTGCCAGCAGCTCCTCGACTAGCGGCCTTTACAATGAGCAGTTCTTC | CASSSSTSGLYNEQFF
- | TRBJ2-3 | TRBD2 | TRBV19 | TGTGCCAGTAGCAAGAGGGTAGCGGGGGCCACAGATACGCAGTATTTT | CASSKRVAGATDTQYF
- | TRBJ1-6 | TRBD1 | TRBV18 | TGTGCCAGCTCGCCTGGCGTACAGGGGAGCTCCTATAATTCACCCCTCCACTTT | CASSPGVQGSSYNSPLHF
- | TRBJ1-2 | - | TRBV2 | TGTGCCAGCAGTGAACAGGGCCGCACCCTATATGGCTACACCTTC | CASSEQGRTLYGYTF
- | TRBJ2-2 | - | TRBV27 | TGTGCCAGCAGTTTATATTTCCGGGGTGGCACCGGGGAGCTGTTTTTT | CASSLYFRGGTGELFF
- | TRBJ1-1 | - | TRBV6-5 | TGTGCCAGCAGCAGGAACACTGAAGCTTTCTTT | CASSRNTEAFF
once | TRBJ2-1 | TRBD1 | TRBV3-1/TRBV3-2 | TGTGCCAGCAGCCAAACCGGGACAGTCTACAATGAGCAGTTCTTC | CASSQTGTVYNEQFF
once | TRBJ2-5 | TRBD2 | TRBV6-2/TRBV6-3 | TGTGCCAGCAGCCGGGACGGGACTAGCGGGGGGCTTGTACAAGAGACCCAGTACTTC | CASSRDGTSGGLVQETQYF
- | TRBJ2-5 | TRBD2 | TRBV7-2 | TGTGCCAGCAGCCGCCCTAGCGGATCTCGGGAGACCCAGTACTTC | CASSRPSGSRETQYF
- | TRBJ1-1 | - | TRBV12-3/TRBV12-4 | TGTGCCAGCTCTAGTTCCATGAACACTGAAGCTTTCTTT | CASSSSMNTEAFF